The present T cell receptor (beta chain) was sequenced within a study of blood T cell repertoires in COVID-19. Study information: The origin of the acute and convalescent COVID-19 samples was the United States, Italy and Spain.

The sample holds one count of this clone. CDR1 and CDR2 from the germline V gene are LNHNV and YYDKDF (reference sequence). This CDR3 has 15 amino acids. The V and J ends lost 0 bases and 2 bases respectively, with 8 bases between them. Only in-frame clones appear in the TCRdb table, and some are missing; sequencing was by immunoSEQ multiplex PCR. This sample has about 270,000 clones, with less than 90% found just once. Recruits, aged roughly 18 to 95 years, lived in approximately 26 US areas. Two negative PCRs, clearance, or symptom resolution were required of recovered Cohort 3 donors. The receptor comes from a woman in her 50s who had recovered from COVID-19. Material: PBMCs or T cells enriched from blood (not recorded which). This sequence joins TRBV15 and TRBJ1-5; possible D gene TRBD1, 6 bases. The CDR3 region has the DNA TGTGCCACCAGCAGAGAGGCAGGGGGCAATCAGCCCCAGCATTTT. Translation gives CATSREAGGNQPQHF.